This T cell receptor beta chain derives from a study of T cell repertoires in cytomegalovirus infection. Study-wide results and caveats: The ex vivo response showed dominance by HLA-C-restricted CMV-specific TCR beta clonotypes.

Each CDR3 protein gets one entry after TCRdb re-called the reads with MiXCR. This sample yields roughly 350,000 distinct CDR3 sequences, of which just under 35% are seen a single time; roughly 12% belongs to the top ten. The sample holds many counts of this clonotype. As yet, its antigen is unknown. Germline values: CDR1 SGHTA, CDR2 FQGNSA. This CDR3 is 13 amino acids long. V was clipped by 5 bases and J by 6 bases, with 11 bases between them. The genes are TRBV7-2 and TRBJ2-1; D gene ambiguous. This specimen consisted of cultured PBMCs, obtained from culture after CMV antigen stimulation. This receptor was taken from a human donor in good health (CMV status not recorded). Some clones in this sample may be carry-over from other donors' samples. The CDR3 region is CASSPTQGNEQFF. CDR3 bases: TGTGCCAGCAGCCCAACACAAGGCAATGAGCAGTTCTTC. Filled out from reference TRBV7-2 and TRBJ2-1, the complete variable domain reads GAGVSQSPSNKVTEKGKDVELRCDPISGHTALYWYRQSLGQGLEFLIYFQGNSAPDKSGLPSDRFSAERTGGSVSTLTIQRTQQEDSAVYLCASSPTQGNEQFFGPGTRLTVL.